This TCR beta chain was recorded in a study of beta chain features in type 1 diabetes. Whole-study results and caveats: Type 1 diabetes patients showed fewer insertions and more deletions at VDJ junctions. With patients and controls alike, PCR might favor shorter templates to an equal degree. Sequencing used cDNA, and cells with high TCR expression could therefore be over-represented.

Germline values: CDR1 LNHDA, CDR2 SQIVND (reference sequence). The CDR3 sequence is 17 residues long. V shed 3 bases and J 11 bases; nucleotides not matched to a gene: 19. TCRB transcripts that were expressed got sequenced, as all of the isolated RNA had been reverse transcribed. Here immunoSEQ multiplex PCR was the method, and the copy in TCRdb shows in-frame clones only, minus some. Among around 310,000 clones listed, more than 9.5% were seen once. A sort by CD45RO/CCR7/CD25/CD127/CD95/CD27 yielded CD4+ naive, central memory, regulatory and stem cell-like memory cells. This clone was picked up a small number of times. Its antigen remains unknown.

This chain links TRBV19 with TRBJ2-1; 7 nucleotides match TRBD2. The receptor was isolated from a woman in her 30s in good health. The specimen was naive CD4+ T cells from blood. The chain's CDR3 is CASSIYSSGISTMKQFF. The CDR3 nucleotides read TGTGCCAGTAGTATCTACAGCAGCGGGATTTCTACAATGAAGCAGTTCTTC. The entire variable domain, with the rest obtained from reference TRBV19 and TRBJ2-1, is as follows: DGGITQSPKYLFRKEGQNVTLSCEQNLNHDAMYWYRQDPGQGLRLIYYSQIVNDFQKGDIAEGYSVSREKKESFPLTVTSAQKNPTAFYLCASSIYSSGISTMKQFFGPGTRLTVL.